This TCR beta chain was retrieved from a study of vaccination and CD4 T cells after COVID-19. Regarding this clonotype: Its antigen is as yet unknown.

Sequencing of the DNA from cultured CD4+ T cells was carried out with the Oncomine TCR Beta short-read assay. TCRdb recomputed calls from the PCR reads with MiXCR, one row per CDR3 protein. The sample includes 10,000 to 15,000 distinct CDR3 sequences, about three fifths of them seen just once. This sample's treatment: roughly 10-day PBMC culture with coronavirus spike peptide pools or control peptides (ViraFEST assay). This CDR3 is 13 amino acids long. V was trimmed by 6 bases and J by 7 bases, leaving 15 bases between them. The sequenced sample consisted of CD4+ T cells from blood, cultured in vitro. The chain has TRBV12-3 or TRBV12-4 and TRBJ1-2; D is perhaps TRBD1 (5 bases). The sequence was collected from a human donor who had recovered from COVID-19. The CDR3 region is CASREGPSPGYTF. CDR3 DNA sequence: TGTGCCAGCAGAGAGGGACCCAGCCCTGGCTACACCTTC.